One T cell receptor (beta chain) is described in this entry. J lost 8 bases, V lost 0 bases, and 4 bases had no gene match. The CDR3 has 15 residues. The V gene's germline CDR1 is LGHNA and CDR2 YSLEER. The data derive from a study of technical replicates of blood from several donors. The repertoire was sequenced with immunoSEQ multiplex PCR; TCRdb's copy has only in-frame clones and lacks some. Of about 100,000 clones in the sample, 90% to 97% were seen once. Material: T cells isolated from PBMCs. This TCR was sampled from a human donor in good health. The chain links TRBV4-3 to TRBJ2-2; 9 bases match TRBD2. Here the CDR3 DNA reads TGCGCCAGCAGCCAAGATCCGCTAGCGGGGGGGGAGCTGTTTTTT. This encodes CASSQDPLAGGELFF.